This record looks at one TCR beta chain sequence and its context. The antigen is undetermined. This CDR3 comprises 15 residues. The V and J ends lost 1 base and 1 base respectively, with 10 bases between them. The germline V gene has CDR1 SEHNR and CDR2 FQNEAQ (reference sequence). This entry belongs to a study of Graves' ophthalmopathy and Graves' hyperthyroidism. Study-level points and caveats: Most thyroid clonotypes expanded beyond 0.001 frequency were also found in blood.

Among the exclusions were patients with other autoimmune diseases, uncontrolled infections, pregnancy or lactation. The TCR beta CDR3 regions underwent amplification from RNA transcripts. HTBI primers primed a first-round RT-PCR, and a second-round multiplex PCR followed. MiXCR was run by TCRdb on the multiplex PCR reads, yielding one entry per CDR3 protein. The sample contains hundreds of thousands of distinct CDR3 sequences, roughly 50% of which appear only once. The rearrangement links TRBV7-9 to TRBJ1-1; D gene ambiguous. The specimen was peripheral blood. The receptor was isolated from an adult man with Graves' ophthalmopathy. Here the CDR3 reads CASSLESGENTEAFF. CDR3 DNA: TGTGCCAGCAGCTTAGAGTCAGGAGAGAACACTGAAGCTTTCTTT.